The entry below gives a single T cell receptor beta chain sequence along with its context. The data derive from a study of T cells in Graves' hyperthyroidism and ophthalmopathy. Amplified regions were TCR beta CDR3 sequences from RNA transcripts. HTBI primers were the set used in a first-round RT-PCR of the TCR CDR3. TCRdb re-called the multiplex PCR reads with MiXCR, one entry per CDR3 protein. This sample yields almost 600,000 distinct CDR3 sequences, of which approximately 15% are seen a single time; more than 4.5% belongs to the top ten. In patients aged 18 to 65, hyperthyroidism was newly diagnosed, with duration under 2 months. It was uncontrolled infection, other autoimmune disease, pregnancy or lactation that excluded patients. From germline, CDR1 is WNHNN and CDR2 SYGVQD (reference sequence). This CDR3 spans 16 amino acids. V trimming: 3 bases; J trimming: 8 bases; junction bases outside the gene matches: 11.

The sample comprised blood. The receptor comes from a woman aged 25 to 39 with Graves' hyperthyroidism that later progressed to Graves' ophthalmopathy. The chain recombines TRBV10-1 with TRBJ2-1; the match to TRBD2 covers 9 bases. The CDR3 nucleotides are TGCGCCAGCAGTGACCCAGCGGGAGGTGGCGTGGATGAGCAGTTCTTC. It translates to CASSDPAGGGVDEQFF.